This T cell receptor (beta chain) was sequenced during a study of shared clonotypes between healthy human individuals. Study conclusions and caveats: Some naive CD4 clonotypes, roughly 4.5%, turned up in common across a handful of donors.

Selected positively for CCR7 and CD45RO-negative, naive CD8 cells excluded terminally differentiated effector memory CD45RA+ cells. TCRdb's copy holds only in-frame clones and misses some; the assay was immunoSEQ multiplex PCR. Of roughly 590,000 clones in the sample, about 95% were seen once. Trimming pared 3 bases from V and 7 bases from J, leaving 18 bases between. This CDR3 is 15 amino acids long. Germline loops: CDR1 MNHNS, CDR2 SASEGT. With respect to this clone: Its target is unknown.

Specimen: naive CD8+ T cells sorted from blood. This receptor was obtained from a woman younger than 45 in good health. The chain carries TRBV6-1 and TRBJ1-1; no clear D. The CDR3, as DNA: TGTGCCAGCAGTGATGTGAGACTTCCACGAGGTGAAGCTTTCTTT. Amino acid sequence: CASSDVRLPRGEAFF.